A single sample gave rise to the 24 T cell receptor beta chains below, sequenced in a study of T cell responses to AZD1222 COVID-19 vaccine. Sequencing was performed with immunoSEQ multiplex PCR; in TCRdb, only in-frame clones are kept and a portion is missing. Here the sample spans about 130,000 clones, about 91% being singletons. Sample: peripheral blood, taken on day 0 of AZD1222 vaccination. These receptors were obtained from an adult in good health.

J is TRBJ2-1 and V is TRBV18; D is unclear. Germline V CDR1 and CDR2: KGHSH, LQKENI. CDR3 length equals 16 residues. Trimming stripped 1 base from V and 5 bases from J, with 15 bases between. CDR3 sequence reads: CASSPLIRPSNNEQFF. CDR3 bases: TGTGCCAGCTCACCACTTATTCGGCCTAGTAACAATGAGCAGTTCTTC.

V usage is TRBV30 and J usage is TRBJ1-1; TRBD1 is a possible D gene (5 bases). This CDR3 region has 13 residues. CDR1 GTSNPN and CDR2 SVGIG come from the germline V gene (reference sequence). V shed 5 bases and J shed 1 base, with 11 bases lying between them. This CDR3 is CAWARDSNTEAFF. The CDR3 DNA follows: TGTGCCTGGGCCCGGGACTCGAACACTGAAGCTTTCTTT.

This sequence joins TRBV5-1 and TRBJ2-1; D perhaps matches TRBD1 (5 bases). Germline CDR1 reads SGHRS; CDR2 reads YFSETQ. V was clipped by 0 bases and J by 0 bases, with 7 bases between them. The CDR3 contains 15 residues. Here the CDR3 DNA reads TGCGCCAGCAGCTTGGGACAGACCTCCTACAATGAGCAGTTCTTC. This sequence encodes CASSLGQTSYNEQFF.

The CDR3 coding sequence is TGCGCCAGCAGCCAAGATTGGTACAGGACACGAGATTCACCCCTCCACTTT. Its translation: CASSQDWYRTRDSPLHF. The chain carries TRBV4-3 and TRBJ1-6, with a weak D call TRBD1 (5 bases). The V end was cut by 0 bases, the J end by 8 bases, with 17 bases between. Germline values: CDR1 LGHNA, CDR2 YSLEER. The CDR3 runs to 17 residues.

The genes are TRBV3-1 (or the pseudogene TRBV3-2) and TRBJ2-7; D gene uncertain. Germline CDR1 reads LGHDT; CDR2 reads YNNKEL (reference sequence). The CDR3 is made up of 12 amino acids. V was clipped by 10 bases and J by 0 bases, with 10 bases between them. CDR3 region: CATGRSSYEQYF. For the CDR3, the DNA is TGTGCCACCGGACGAAGCTCCTACGAGCAGTACTTC.

The chain uses TRBV27 and TRBJ2-7, with a weak D call TRBD2 (6 bases). Germline CDR1 MNHEY, CDR2 SMNVEV (reference sequence). The CDR3 spans 14 residues. V lost 10 bases to trimming and J lost 0 bases, with 16 bases between them. The CDR3 loop is CATRMDGSSYEQYF. Written as DNA, the CDR3 is TGTGCCACCAGAATGGACGGGAGCTCCTACGAGCAGTACTTC.

The chain couples TRBV2 to TRBJ1-1, with D perhaps matching TRBD1 (5 bases). Germline V gives CDR1 SNHLY, CDR2 FYNNEI. V lost 6 bases to trimming and J lost 8 bases, with 10 bases between them. The CDR3 length is 11 residues. Here the CDR3 reads CASSGDLEAFF. CDR3 nucleotides: TGTGCCAGCAGCGGGGACTTAGAAGCTTTCTTT. The entire variable domain, with the rest obtained from reference TRBV2 and TRBJ1-1, is as follows: EPEVTQTPSHQVTQMGQEVILRCVPISNHLYFYWYRQILGQKVEFLVSFYNNEISEKSEIFDDQFSVERPDGSNFTLKIRSTKLEDSAMYFCASSGDLEAFFGQGTRLTVV.

The chain joins TRBV5-1 to TRBJ1-5; 8 nucleotides line up with TRBD1. In germline, CDR1 is SGHRS, CDR2 YFSETQ. The CDR3 sequence is 17 residues long. Trimming removed 2 bases from V and 3 bases from J; junction bases left unmatched: 10. The CDR3 nucleotides are TGCGCCAGCAGCTTAAACCCAGGGGGCAGGGACAATCAGCCCCAGCATTTT. This sequence encodes CASSLNPGGRDNQPQHF.

The chain links TRBV7-8 to TRBJ2-7; 7 nucleotides line up with TRBD1. This CDR3 has 16 residues. CDR1 is SGHVS, CDR2 FQNEAQ, per germline. The V segment lost 1 base and the J segment 5 bases; nucleotides outside the gene matches: 11. CDR3 bases: TGTGCCAGCAGCTTAGGTAGACAGGGAAAACGGAACGAGCAGTACTTC. Protein sequence: CASSLGRQGKRNEQYF.

The chain recombines TRBV3-1 (or the pseudogene TRBV3-2) with TRBJ2-7; 8 bases are a match to TRBD1. The germline V gene has CDR1 LGHDT and CDR2 YNNKEL (reference sequence). The J segment lost 4 bases and the V segment lost 7 bases, leaving 6 bases of the junction unmatched. The CDR3 contains 13 residues. The CDR3 coding sequence is TGTGCCAGCACCCCGGGACAGGATTACGAGCAGTACTTC. It encodes CASTPGQDYEQYF.

This rearrangement joins TRBV20-1 to TRBJ2-5; no firm D call. V was clipped by 3 bases and J by 5 bases, with 7 bases between them. The CDR3 has 11 amino acids. CDR1 and CDR2 from the germline V gene are DFQATT and SNEGSKA (reference sequence). The CDR3 here is CSASEPETQYF. The CDR3 DNA is TGCAGTGCTAGCGAACCGGAGACCCAGTACTTC.

This clone was observed a few times. The V gene is TRBV5-1, the J gene TRBJ1-1, with D unclear. The CDR3 has 15 amino acids. Germline lookup yields CDR1 SGHRS and CDR2 YFSETQ. The V end was cut by 3 bases, the J end by 1 base, with 13 bases between. Here the CDR3 DNA reads TGCGCCAGCAGCTGGTCGGCAGGCACGAACACTGAAGCTTTCTTT. Translating gives CASSWSAGTNTEAFF. Using reference TRBV5-1 and TRBJ1-1 for the parts outside the CDR3, the full variable domain is KAGVTQTPRYLIKTRGQQVTLSCSPISGHRSVSWYQQTPGQGLQFLFEYFSETQRNKGNFPGRFSGRQFSNSRSEMNVSTLELGDSALYLCASSWSAGTNTEAFFGQGTRLTVV.

The CDR3 region is CAWSVLQGRGYTF. The CDR3 bases are TGTGCCTGGAGTGTTTTACAGGGAAGGGGCTACACCTTC. This sequence joins TRBV30 and TRBJ1-2, with a weak D call TRBD1 (6 bases). Looked up from germline, CDR1 is GTSNPN and CDR2 is SVGIG (reference sequence). V gave up 0 bases and J gave up 8 bases, with 13 bases separating them. The CDR3 sequence is 13 residues long.

Here the CDR3 DNA reads TGTGCCAGCAGCGGGGACAGGGACCAGGGTAACACTGAAGCTTTCTTT. Protein sequence: CASSGDRDQGNTEAFF. The V and J genes are TRBV2 and TRBJ1-1, with TRBD1 matching 9 bases. Germline CDR1 SNHLY, CDR2 FYNNEI. Trimming at V came to 6 bases and at J to 2 bases, leaving 10 bases not matched to a gene. CDR3 length: 16 residues.

This clone was seen just once. This chain joins TRBV7-9 and TRBJ1-1, with D possibly matching TRBD1 (6 bases). The CDR3 consists of 13 residues. Trimming removed 4 bases from V and 4 bases from J, with 10 bases in between. Germline V CDR1 and CDR2: SEHNR, FQNEAQ (reference sequence). Written as DNA, the CDR3 is TGTGCCAGCAGCTCGCAGGGGAGCACTGAAGCTTTCTTT. Translation: CASSSQGSTEAFF.

The V gene is TRBV15, the J gene TRBJ2-5, with TRBD1 matching over 9 bases. V lost 3 bases to trimming and J lost 4 bases; unmatched junction nucleotides: 6. This CDR3 region has 15 residues. Germline lookup yields CDR1 LNHNV and CDR2 YYDKDF (reference sequence). CDR3 nucleotide sequence: TGTGCCACCAGCAGGGGGGGGACAGGGAGAGAGACCCAGTACTTC. Protein sequence: CATSRGGTGRETQYF.

Note on this clone: The DNA is left out, because the CDR3 cannot be placed on it with certainty; the CDR3 is given as TCRdb lists it. The rearrangement joins TRBV6-2 or TRBV6-3 to TRBJ2-3. Both ends counted, the CDR3 spans 13 residues. From germline, CDR1 is MNHEY and CDR2 SVGEGT. Here the CDR3 reads CASSSSGTDTQYF.

The rearrangement links TRBV13 to TRBJ2-5, with a possible D match to TRBD2 (6 bases). Trimming pared 5 bases from V and 5 bases from J, leaving 18 bases between. The CDR3 sequence is 15 residues long. Germline V gene data show CDR1 as PRHDT and CDR2 as FYEKMQ (reference sequence). The CDR3 coding sequence is TGTGCCAGCAGCCCTCGGACGGGGAGGATCGAGACCCAGTACTTC. This translates into CASSPRTGRIETQYF.

In regard to this clone: Mismatch with germline at one junction end may stem from a read error. The chain combines TRBV7-8 with TRBJ1-2; no clear D gene. Germline CDR1 is SGHVS and CDR2 is FQNEAQ. The CDR3 has 16 residues. The DNA of the CDR3 is TGTGCCAGCAGCTTAGCGAGACGGTTGGAGAGCAGAGGTTCTAGCTTC. Residues: CASSLARRLESRGSSF.

The chain uses TRBV25-1 and TRBJ2-3; 7 bases match TRBD2. Per germline, CDR1 MGHDK and CDR2 SYGVNS. The ends lost 3 bases at V and 1 base at J; junction bases unmatched: 7. The CDR3 is 16 residues long. CDR3 amino acids: CASSDLRERGTDTQYF. The CDR3 coding sequence is TGTGCCAGCAGTGATTTGCGGGAGCGCGGCACAGATACGCAGTATTTT.

The V gene is TRBV15, the J gene TRBJ2-1; weak D call: TRBD2 (6 bases). The CDR3 is 15 residues long. V lost 5 bases, J lost 3 bases, and 14 bases lay in between. Germline V lookup: CDR1 LNHNV, CDR2 YYDKDF (reference sequence). The CDR3 here is CATSLGDSDYNEQFF. The CDR3 DNA follows: TGTGCCACCAGCCTGGGGGACTCGGACTACAATGAGCAGTTCTTC. Together with reference TRBV15 and TRBJ2-1, the CDR3 gives the full variable domain: DAMVIQNPRYQVTQFGKPVTLSCSQTLNHNVMYWYQQKSSQAPKLLFHYYDKDFNNEADTPDNFQSRRPNTSFCFLDIRSPGLGDTAMYLCATSLGDSDYNEQFFGPGTRLTVL.

V is TRBV2 and J is TRBJ1-6; D unclear. V dropped 7 bases and J dropped 0 bases, with 7 bases sitting between them. There are 14 residues in the CDR3. CDR1 and CDR2 from the germline V gene are SNHLY and FYNNEI. CDR3 sequence: CASNRVSYNSPLHF. As DNA, the CDR3 is TGTGCCAGCAATCGGGTCTCCTATAATTCACCCCTCCACTTT. Looking up the rest from reference TRBV2 and TRBJ1-6 gives the full variable domain: EPEVTQTPSHQVTQMGQEVILRCVPISNHLYFYWYRQILGQKVEFLVSFYNNEISEKSEIFDDQFSVERPDGSNFTLKIRSTKLEDSAMYFCASNRVSYNSPLHFGNGTRLTVT.

The chain is built from TRBV9 and TRBJ2-1; no clear D. The CDR3 extends over 13 amino acids. Germline V gene data show CDR1 as SGDLS and CDR2 as YYNGEE. Between the trimmed V and J ends, which lost 0 bases and 9 bases, there was a span of 10 bases. CDR3 residues: CASSVGIGPEQFF. The CDR3 bases are TGTGCCAGCAGCGTAGGTATTGGCCCTGAGCAGTTCTTC.

This clone occurred a few times. The genes are TRBV6-2 or TRBV6-3 and TRBJ2-7, with D possibly TRBD2 on 5 matching bases. Germline CDR1 is MNHEY and CDR2 is SVGEGT. Trimming left V 4 bases short and J 3 bases short, with 13 bases between. The CDR3 is 14 amino acids. The CDR3 DNA reads TGTGCCAGCAGTTCCCACACTAGGCTCTACGAGCAGTACTTC. Translating it yields CASSSHTRLYEQYF.